This TCR beta chain emerged from a study of human T cells and chemical hapten exposure. Study context: Each week of the roughly 25-week study, patients had diphenylcyclopropenone applied to the scalp.

Unique molecular identifiers were attached to individual cDNA molecules during library preparation. TCRdb re-derived calls from the RACE reads in MiXCR, one entry per CDR3 protein. The sample carries 84,000 or so distinct CDR3 sequences, roughly a tenth recorded once. Time point: patch test 1, 2 weeks after DPC sensitization. The treatment was: therapeutic diphenylcyclopropenone sensitization with weekly scalp DPC. Sample donors consisted of patients with alopecia, aged 18 to 70 years, who were suitable for DPC. V shed 6 bases and J shed 10 bases, with 7 bases lying between them. The CDR3 runs to 11 residues.

Here the sequenced sample was whole blood, taken in connection with sensitization to the hapten diphenylcyclopropenone (DPC). The rearrangement joins TRBV12-3 or TRBV12-4 to TRBJ2-6; no reliable D call. The receptor comes from a man in his forties with alopecia areata. Some clones in this sample may be carry-over from other donors' samples. The DNA for the CDR3 is TGTGCCAGCAGCCCCGCAAACGTCCTGACTTTC. This codes for CASSPANVLTF.